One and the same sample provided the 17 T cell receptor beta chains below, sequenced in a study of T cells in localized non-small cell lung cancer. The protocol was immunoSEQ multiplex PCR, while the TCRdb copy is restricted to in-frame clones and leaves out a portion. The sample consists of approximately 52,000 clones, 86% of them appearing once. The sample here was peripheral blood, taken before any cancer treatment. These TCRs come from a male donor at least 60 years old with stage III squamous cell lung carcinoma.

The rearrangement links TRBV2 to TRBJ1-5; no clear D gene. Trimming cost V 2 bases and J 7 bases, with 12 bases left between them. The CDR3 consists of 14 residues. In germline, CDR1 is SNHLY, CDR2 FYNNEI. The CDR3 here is CASSESAGRQPQHF. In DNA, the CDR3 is TGTGCCAGCAGTGAAAGCGCAGGCCGGCAGCCCCAGCATTTT. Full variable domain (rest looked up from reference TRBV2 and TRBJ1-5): EPEVTQTPSHQVTQMGQEVILRCVPISNHLYFYWYRQILGQKVEFLVSFYNNEISEKSEIFDDQFSVERPDGSNFTLKIRSTKLEDSAMYFCASSESAGRQPQHFGDGTRLSIL.

CDR3 in amino acids: CSVEGSGVARLGGYTF. The CDR3 bases are TGCAGCGTTGAAGGCTCGGGGGTCGCCAGATTGGGGGGCTACACCTTC. This chain uses TRBV29-1 with TRBJ1-2; tentative D call: TRBD1 (5 bases). Germline CDR1 and CDR2: SQVTM and ANQGSEA. The CDR3 runs to 16 residues. Deletions cut 1 base from V and 8 bases from J, with 23 bases between.

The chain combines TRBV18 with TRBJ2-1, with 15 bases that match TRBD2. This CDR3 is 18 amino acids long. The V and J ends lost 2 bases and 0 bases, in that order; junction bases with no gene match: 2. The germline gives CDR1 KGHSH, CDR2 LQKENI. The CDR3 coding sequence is TGTGCCAGCTCACCATGGGGACTAGCGGGGGGCTCCTACAATGAGCAGTTCTTC. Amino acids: CASSPWGLAGGSYNEQFF.

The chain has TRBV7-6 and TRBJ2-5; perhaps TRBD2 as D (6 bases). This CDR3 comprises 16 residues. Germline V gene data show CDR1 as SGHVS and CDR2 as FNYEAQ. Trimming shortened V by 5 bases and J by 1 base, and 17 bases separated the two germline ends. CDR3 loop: CASSARMDGGQETQYF. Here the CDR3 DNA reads TGTGCCAGCAGCGCCCGAATGGACGGGGGCCAAGAGACCCAGTACTTC.

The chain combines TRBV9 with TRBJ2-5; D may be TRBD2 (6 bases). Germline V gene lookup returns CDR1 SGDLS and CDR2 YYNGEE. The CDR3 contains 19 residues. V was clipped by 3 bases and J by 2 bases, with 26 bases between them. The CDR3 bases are TGTGCCAGCAGCGCCCGACCGGGCTCATCGGGGGACCGACAAGAGACCCAGTACTTC. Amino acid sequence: CASSARPGSSGDRQETQYF.

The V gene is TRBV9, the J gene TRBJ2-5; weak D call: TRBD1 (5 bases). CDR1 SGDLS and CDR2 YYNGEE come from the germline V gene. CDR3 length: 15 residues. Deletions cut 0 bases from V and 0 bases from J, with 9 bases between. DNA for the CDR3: TGTGCCAGCAGCGTAGACCCAGGGAACCAAGAGACCCAGTACTTC. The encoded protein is CASSVDPGNQETQYF.

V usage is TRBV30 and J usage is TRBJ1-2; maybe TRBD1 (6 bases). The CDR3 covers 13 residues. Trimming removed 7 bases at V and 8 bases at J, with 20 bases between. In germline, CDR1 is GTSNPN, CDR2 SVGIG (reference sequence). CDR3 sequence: CAFIGGHKDGYTF. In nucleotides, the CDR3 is TGTGCCTTTATTGGGGGCCACAAGGACGGCTACACCTTC.

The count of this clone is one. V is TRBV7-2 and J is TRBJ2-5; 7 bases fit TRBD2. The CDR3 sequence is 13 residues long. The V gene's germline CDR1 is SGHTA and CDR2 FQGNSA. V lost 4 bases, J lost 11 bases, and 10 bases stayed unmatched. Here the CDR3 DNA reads TGTGCCAGCAGCTCGCCCGGGACTAAAGGGCAGTACTTC. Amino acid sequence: CASSSPGTKGQYF.

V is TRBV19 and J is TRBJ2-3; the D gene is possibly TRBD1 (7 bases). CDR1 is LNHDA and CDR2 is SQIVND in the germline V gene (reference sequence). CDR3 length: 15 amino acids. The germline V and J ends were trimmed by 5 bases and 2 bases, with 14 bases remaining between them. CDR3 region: CASSAGQRYTDTQYF. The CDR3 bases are TGTGCCAGTAGTGCGGGACAGAGATACACAGATACGCAGTATTTT.

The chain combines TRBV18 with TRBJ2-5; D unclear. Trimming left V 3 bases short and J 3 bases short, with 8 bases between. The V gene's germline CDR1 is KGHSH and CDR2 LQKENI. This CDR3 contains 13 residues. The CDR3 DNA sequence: TGTGCCAGCTCACCCTCGGCCGAAGAGACCCAGTACTTC. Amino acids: CASSPSAEETQYF.

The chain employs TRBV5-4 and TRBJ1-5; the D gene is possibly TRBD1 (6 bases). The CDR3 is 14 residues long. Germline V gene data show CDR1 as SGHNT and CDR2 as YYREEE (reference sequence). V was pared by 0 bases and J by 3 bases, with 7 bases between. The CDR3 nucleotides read TGTGCCAGCAGCTTGGAGGGACACAATCAGCCCCAGCATTTT. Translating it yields CASSLEGHNQPQHF.

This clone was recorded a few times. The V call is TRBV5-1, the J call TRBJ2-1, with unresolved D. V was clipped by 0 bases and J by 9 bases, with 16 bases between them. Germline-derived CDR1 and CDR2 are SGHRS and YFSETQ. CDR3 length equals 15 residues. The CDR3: CASSLDGSVRSEQFF. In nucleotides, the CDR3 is TGCGCCAGCAGCTTGGATGGCTCAGTACGAAGTGAGCAGTTCTTC.

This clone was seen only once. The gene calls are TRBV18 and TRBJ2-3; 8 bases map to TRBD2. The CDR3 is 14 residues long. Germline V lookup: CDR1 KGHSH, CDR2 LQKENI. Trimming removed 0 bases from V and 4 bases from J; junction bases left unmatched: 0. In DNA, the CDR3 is TGTGCCAGCTCACCACCGCGGGGGGCAGATACGCAGTATTTT. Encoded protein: CASSPPRGADTQYF.

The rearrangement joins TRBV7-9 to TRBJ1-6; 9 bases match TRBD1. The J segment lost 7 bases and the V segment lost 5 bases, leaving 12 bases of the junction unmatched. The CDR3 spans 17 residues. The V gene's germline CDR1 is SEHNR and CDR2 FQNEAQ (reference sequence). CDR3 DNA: TGTGCCAGCAGCGGACAGGGGACGGCGGGAGAAAATTCACCCCTCCACTTT. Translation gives CASSGQGTAGENSPLHF.

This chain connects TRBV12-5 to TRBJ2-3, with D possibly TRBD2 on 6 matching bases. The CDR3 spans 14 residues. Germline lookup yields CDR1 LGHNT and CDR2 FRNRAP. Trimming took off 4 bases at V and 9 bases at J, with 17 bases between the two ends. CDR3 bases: TGTGCTAGTGGTTCCGGTGGGCCGGAGGGAACGCAGTATTTT. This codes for CASGSGGPEGTQYF.

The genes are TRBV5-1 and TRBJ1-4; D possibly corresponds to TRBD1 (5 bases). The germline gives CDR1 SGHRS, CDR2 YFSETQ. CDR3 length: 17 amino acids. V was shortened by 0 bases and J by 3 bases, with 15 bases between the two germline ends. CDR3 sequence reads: CASSLGGFGGSNEKLFF. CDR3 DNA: TGCGCCAGCAGCTTGGGAGGCTTCGGGGGATCTAATGAAAAACTGTTTTTT.

In DNA form, the CDR3 reads TGTGCCAGCTCACTACAGGGTAAGCGAGATCAGCCCCAGCATTTT. Residues: CASSLQGKRDQPQHF. The chain recombines TRBV18 with TRBJ1-5; D is possibly TRBD1 (6 bases). V was pared by 4 bases and J by 5 bases, with 15 bases between. CDR3 length equals 15 residues. Per germline, CDR1 KGHSH and CDR2 LQKENI.